A single sample gave rise to the 17 T cell receptor beta chains below, sequenced in a study of shared clonotypes between healthy human individuals. Sequencing used immunoSEQ multiplex PCR; TCRdb keeps in-frame clones, though not all of them. The sample lists 950,000 to 1,100,000 clones, about 74% occurring once. Sample: memory CD4+ T cells sorted from blood. Subset in this sample: CD45RA-negative fraction. The receptor set was obtained from a man between 18 and 35 years old in good health.

The rearrangement joins TRBV4-1 to TRBJ1-4, with D maybe TRBD1 (5 bases). Trimming removed 4 bases from V and 6 bases from J, with 12 bases in between. The CDR3 has 14 amino acids. The germline V gene encodes CDR1 MGHRA and CDR2 YSYEKL. The CDR3 loop reads CASSRLWGDEKLFF. CDR3 bases: TGCGCCAGCAGCCGACTCTGGGGGGATGAAAAACTGTTTTTT.

The rearrangement links TRBV29-1 to TRBJ2-1, with 9 bases matching TRBD2. Germline CDR1 is SQVTM and CDR2 is ANQGSEA. After removal of 7 bases from V and 10 bases from J, the junction contained 17 bases not matched to a gene. CDR3 size: 15 residues. The chain's CDR3 is CSAGLARRGYIEQFF. CDR3 in DNA: TGCAGCGCCGGACTAGCGAGGAGGGGGTATATAGAGCAGTTCTTC.

This chain uses TRBV27 with TRBJ1-6, with no clear D. With 6 bases removed from V and 7 bases from J, the gap between germline ends came to 19 bases. Germline CDR1 MNHEY, CDR2 SMNVEV (reference sequence). This CDR3 region has 16 residues. The CDR3 sequence: CASSPAGVGNNSPLHF. CDR3 in DNA: TGTGCCAGCAGCCCCGCTGGGGTAGGGAACAATTCACCCCTCCACTTT.

This clone was detected only a few times. Other nucleotide sequences in the sample specify the same CDR3. The chain is built from TRBV5-1 and TRBJ2-7, with 12 bases matching TRBD2. The CDR3 is 14 residues long. The V gene end was trimmed by 5 bases and the J gene end by 5 bases; junction bases not matched to a gene: 5. Germline CDR1 reads SGHRS; CDR2 reads YFSETQ. The DNA of the CDR3 is TGCGCCAGCAGTTCGGGACTAGCGGGCCACGAGCAGTACTTC. It codes for CASSSGLAGHEQYF. The full variable domain, its missing parts supplied by reference TRBV5-1 and TRBJ2-7, is KAGVTQTPRYLIKTRGQQVTLSCSPISGHRSVSWYQQTPGQGLQFLFEYFSETQRNKGNFPGRFSGRQFSNSRSEMNVSTLELGDSALYLCASSSGLAGHEQYFGPGTRLTVT.

This clone showed up just a few times. This chain joins TRBV5-4 and TRBJ2-7; D remains ambiguous. Germline CDR1 SGHNT, CDR2 YYREEE (reference sequence). This CDR3 comprises 12 residues. The ends were cut back, 10 bases at V and 7 bases at J, with 18 bases in the middle. CDR3 in DNA: TGTGCCTGTCGCCCGTTAGCTGGTGAGCAGTACTTC. Translated, it gives CACRPLAGEQYF.

The chain recombines TRBV12-5 with TRBJ1-1; D possibly corresponds to TRBD1 (6 bases). V lost 5 bases and J lost 1, with 11 bases in between. Germline V gene data show CDR1 as LGHNT and CDR2 as FRNRAP. There are 14 residues in the CDR3. The CDR3 DNA sequence: TGTGCTAGTGGTCCCGCGGGACAGAACACTGAAGCTTTCTTT. It yields the protein CASGPAGQNTEAFF.

The chain carries TRBV5-1 and TRBJ2-7; 9 nucleotides match TRBD2. The CDR3 loop spans 15 amino acids. Germline CDR1 SGHRS, CDR2 YFSETQ. The ends lost 0 bases at V and 6 bases at J; junction bases unmatched: 7. The CDR3 DNA is TGCGCCAGCAGCTTGGCTGCGGGAGGGTCCCTCGAGCAGTACTTC. Translating it yields CASSLAAGGSLEQYF.

V usage is TRBV6-5 and J usage is TRBJ1-1; weak D call: TRBD1 (5 bases). Germline values: CDR1 MNHEY, CDR2 SVGAGI. V lost 0 bases, J lost 0 bases, and 11 bases lay in between. This CDR3 spans 16 amino acids. CDR3 in DNA: TGTGCCAGCAGTTACTCGGGGGGACGGTTGAACACTGAAGCTTTCTTT. Its protein product is CASSYSGGRLNTEAFF.

The rearrangement uses TRBV25-1 and TRBJ1-2; TRBD1 aligns across 7 bases. This CDR3 spans 15 amino acids. V dropped 6 bases and J dropped 5; count of bases not matched to a gene: 12. From germline, CDR1 is MGHDK and CDR2 SYGVNS. In nucleotides, the CDR3 is TGTGCCAGCAGCCATGGATTGGGACAGCTTTATGGCTACACCTTC. Translating gives CASSHGLGQLYGYTF.

The chain links TRBV5-6 to TRBJ2-3, with D perhaps matching TRBD2 (7 bases). The CDR3 spans 14 residues. V lost 4 bases to trimming and J lost 4 bases, with 13 bases between them. The germline gives CDR1 SGHDT, CDR2 YYEEEE. The DNA for the CDR3 is TGTGCCAGCAGCCCAGGGAGGGGGTCAGATACGCAGTATTTT. It encodes CASSPGRGSDTQYF.

The chain links TRBV11-2 to TRBJ2-3, with no clear D. This CDR3 comprises 13 residues. The V gene lost 2 bases and the J gene lost 6 bases, with 9 bases spanning the gap. The V gene's germline CDR1 is SGHAT and CDR2 FQNNGV. CDR3 sequence (DNA): TGTGCCAGCAGCTTAAAACCCGCGGATACGCAGTATTTT. Its protein product is CASSLKPADTQYF.

This clone was recorded once. The chain couples TRBV6-1 to TRBJ2-5; D is possibly TRBD1 (7 bases). V was shortened by 8 bases and J by 1 base, with 11 bases between the two germline ends. The CDR3 runs 13 residues. CDR1 is MNHNS and CDR2 is SASEGT in the germline V gene. The CDR3: CASGGTVQETQYF. In nucleotides, the CDR3 is TGTGCCAGCGGGGGGACAGTCCAAGAGACCCAGTACTTC.

This clone was counted only a few times. This same CDR3 is encoded by further DNA sequences in the sample. The chain is built from TRBV5-1 and TRBJ1-2; D is uncertain. The V gene lost 0 bases and the J gene lost 3 bases, with 9 bases spanning the gap. The germline CDR1 and CDR2 sequences are SGHRS and YFSETQ. This CDR3 is built from 14 residues. CDR3 DNA sequence: TGCGCCAGCAGCTTGGGGGGTAGCGACTATGGCTACACCTTC. Its protein is CASSLGGSDYGYTF.

The rearrangement joins TRBV5-4 to TRBJ2-1; 9 bases map to TRBD1. The germline gives CDR1 SGHNT, CDR2 YYREEE (reference sequence). There are 12 residues in the CDR3. Unmatched junction bases numbered 3, after V lost 3 bases and J lost 11 bases. CDR3 bases: TGTGCCAGCAGCTCGGACAGGGGACAGCAGTTCTTC. This sequence encodes CASSSDRGQQFF. Full variable domain (remainder filled in from reference TRBV5-4 and TRBJ2-1): ETGVTQSPTHLIKTRGQQVTLRCSSQSGHNTVSWYQQALGQGPQFIFQYYREEENGRGNFPPRFSGLQFPNYSSELNVNALELDDSALYLCASSSDRGQQFFGPGTRLTVL.

The CDR3 loop reads CASSLVTLTDTQYF. Written as DNA, the CDR3 is TGTGCCAGCAGCTTAGTGACACTCACAGATACGCAGTATTTT. This chain links TRBV7-2 with TRBJ2-3; D uncertain. The CDR3 length is 14 residues. The germline V gene encodes CDR1 SGHTA and CDR2 FQGNSA. Trimming removed 1 base at V and 2 bases at J, with 7 bases between. Together with reference TRBV7-2 and TRBJ2-3, the CDR3 gives the full variable domain: GAGVSQSPSNKVTEKGKDVELRCDPISGHTALYWYRQSLGQGLEFLIYFQGNSAPDKSGLPSDRFSAERTGGSVSTLTIQRTQQEDSAVYLCASSLVTLTDTQYFGPGTRLTVL.

The V call is TRBV2, the J call TRBJ2-2; 7 positions match TRBD2. The length of the CDR3 is 16 residues. With V trimmed by 7 bases and J by 5 bases, 13 bases remained unmatched. CDR1 is SNHLY and CDR2 is FYNNEI in the germline V gene. For the CDR3, the DNA is TGTGCCAGCACCGTAGGGACGGGGGGAAGTACCGGGGAGCTGTTTTTT. Its protein product is CASTVGTGGSTGELFF.

This sequence joins TRBV7-8 and TRBJ2-7, with D uncertain. The length of the CDR3 is 11 residues. Trimming cost V 5 bases and J 3 bases, with 5 bases left between them. Germline CDR1 SGHVS, CDR2 FQNEAQ. Here the CDR3 DNA reads TGTGCCAGCAGCCCTGGCTACGAGCAGTACTTC. It translates to CASSPGYEQYF.